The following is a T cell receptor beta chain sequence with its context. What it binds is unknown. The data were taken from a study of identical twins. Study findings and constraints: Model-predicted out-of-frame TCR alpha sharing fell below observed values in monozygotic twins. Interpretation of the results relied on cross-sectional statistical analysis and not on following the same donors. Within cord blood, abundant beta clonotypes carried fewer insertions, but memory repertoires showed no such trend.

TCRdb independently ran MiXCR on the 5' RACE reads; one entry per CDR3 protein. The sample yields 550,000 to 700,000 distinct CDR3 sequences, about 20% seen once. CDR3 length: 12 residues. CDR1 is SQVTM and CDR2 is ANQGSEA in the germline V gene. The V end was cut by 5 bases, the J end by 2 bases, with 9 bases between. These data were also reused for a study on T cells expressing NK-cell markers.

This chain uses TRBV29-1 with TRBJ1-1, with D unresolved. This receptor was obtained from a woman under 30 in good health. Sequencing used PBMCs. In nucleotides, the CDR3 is TGCAGCGTTTTATCAGGAAACACTGAAGCTTTCTTT. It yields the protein CSVLSGNTEAFF.